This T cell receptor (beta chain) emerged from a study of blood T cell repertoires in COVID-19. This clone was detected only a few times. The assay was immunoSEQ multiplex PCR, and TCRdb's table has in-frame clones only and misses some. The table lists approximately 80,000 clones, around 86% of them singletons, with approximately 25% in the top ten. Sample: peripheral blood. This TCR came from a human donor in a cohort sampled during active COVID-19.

The CDR3 sequence is CASSPWTDSLYYGYTF. The CDR3 DNA sequence: TGTGCCAGCAGCCCTTGGACAGATTCCCTTTACTATGGCTACACCTTC. This chain links TRBV11-2 with TRBJ1-2; TRBD1 might be the D (6 bases). Trimming left V 5 bases short and J 3 bases short, with 19 bases between. CDR3 size: 16 residues. Germline CDR1 and CDR2: SGHAT and FQNNGV.